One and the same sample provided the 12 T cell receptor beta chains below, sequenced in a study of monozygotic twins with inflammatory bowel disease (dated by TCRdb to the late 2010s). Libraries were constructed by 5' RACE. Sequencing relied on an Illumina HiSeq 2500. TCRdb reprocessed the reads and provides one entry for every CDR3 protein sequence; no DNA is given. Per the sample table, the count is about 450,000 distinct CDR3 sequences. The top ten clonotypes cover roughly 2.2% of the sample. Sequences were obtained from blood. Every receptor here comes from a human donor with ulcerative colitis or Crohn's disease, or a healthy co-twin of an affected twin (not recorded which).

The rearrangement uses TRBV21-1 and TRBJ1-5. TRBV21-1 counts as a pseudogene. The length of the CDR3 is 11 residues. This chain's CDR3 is CASRGDRGPFF.

The chain's CDR3 is CASMGTGGRANYGYTF. This sequence joins TRBV6-1 and TRBJ1-2; TCRdb's assignment of TRBD1 cannot be checked, as there is no DNA. The CDR3 is 16 amino acids. From germline, CDR1 is MNHNS and CDR2 SASEGT.

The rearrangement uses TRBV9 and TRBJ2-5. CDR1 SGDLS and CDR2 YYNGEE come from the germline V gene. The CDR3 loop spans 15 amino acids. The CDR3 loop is CASSPADFYKETQYF. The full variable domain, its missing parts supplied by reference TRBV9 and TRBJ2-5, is DSGVTQTPKHLITATGQRVTLRCSPRSGDLSVYWYQQSLDQGLQFLIQYYNGEERAKGNILERFSAQQFPDLHSELNLSSLELGDSALYFCASSPADFYKETQYFGPGTRLLVL.

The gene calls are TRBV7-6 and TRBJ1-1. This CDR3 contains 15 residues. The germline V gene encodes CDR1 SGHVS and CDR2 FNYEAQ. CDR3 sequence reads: CASSLLPTLNTEAFF.

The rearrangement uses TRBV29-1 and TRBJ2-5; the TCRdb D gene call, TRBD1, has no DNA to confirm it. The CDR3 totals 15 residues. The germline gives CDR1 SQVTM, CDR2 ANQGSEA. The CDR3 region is CSVRQPASTKETQYF.

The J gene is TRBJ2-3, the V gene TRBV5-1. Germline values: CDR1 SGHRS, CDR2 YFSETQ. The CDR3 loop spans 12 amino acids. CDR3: CASGPRPDTQYF.

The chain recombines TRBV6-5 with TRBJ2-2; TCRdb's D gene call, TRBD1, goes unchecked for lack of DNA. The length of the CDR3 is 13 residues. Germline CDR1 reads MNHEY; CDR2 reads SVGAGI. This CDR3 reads CASNPSGFGELFF.

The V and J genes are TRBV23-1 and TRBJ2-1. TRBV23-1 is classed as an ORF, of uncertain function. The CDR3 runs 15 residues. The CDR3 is CASRPNRGSYNEQFF.

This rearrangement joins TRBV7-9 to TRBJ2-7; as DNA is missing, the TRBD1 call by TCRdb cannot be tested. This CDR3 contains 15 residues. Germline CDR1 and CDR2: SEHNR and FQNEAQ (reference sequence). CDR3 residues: CASSFRGDGSYEQYF. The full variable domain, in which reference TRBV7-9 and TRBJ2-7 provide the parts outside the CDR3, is DTGVSQNPRHKITKRGQNVTFRCDPISEHNRLYWYRQTLGQGPEFLTYFQNEAQLEKSRLLSDRFSAERPKGSFSTLEIQRTEQGDSAMYLCASSFRGDGSYEQYFGPGTRLTVT.

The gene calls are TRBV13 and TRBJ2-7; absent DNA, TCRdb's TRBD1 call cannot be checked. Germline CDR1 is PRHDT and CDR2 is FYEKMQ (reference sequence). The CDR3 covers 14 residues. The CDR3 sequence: CASSQGVAGYEQYF.

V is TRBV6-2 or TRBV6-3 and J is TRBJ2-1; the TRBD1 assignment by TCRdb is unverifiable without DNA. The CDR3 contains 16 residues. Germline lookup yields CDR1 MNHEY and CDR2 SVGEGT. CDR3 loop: CASSSFSSWGDNEQFF.

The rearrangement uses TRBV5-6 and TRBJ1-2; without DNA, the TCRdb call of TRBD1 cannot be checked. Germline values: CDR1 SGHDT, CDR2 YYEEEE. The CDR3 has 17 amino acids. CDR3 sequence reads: CASSLFLVGHGTAGYTF.